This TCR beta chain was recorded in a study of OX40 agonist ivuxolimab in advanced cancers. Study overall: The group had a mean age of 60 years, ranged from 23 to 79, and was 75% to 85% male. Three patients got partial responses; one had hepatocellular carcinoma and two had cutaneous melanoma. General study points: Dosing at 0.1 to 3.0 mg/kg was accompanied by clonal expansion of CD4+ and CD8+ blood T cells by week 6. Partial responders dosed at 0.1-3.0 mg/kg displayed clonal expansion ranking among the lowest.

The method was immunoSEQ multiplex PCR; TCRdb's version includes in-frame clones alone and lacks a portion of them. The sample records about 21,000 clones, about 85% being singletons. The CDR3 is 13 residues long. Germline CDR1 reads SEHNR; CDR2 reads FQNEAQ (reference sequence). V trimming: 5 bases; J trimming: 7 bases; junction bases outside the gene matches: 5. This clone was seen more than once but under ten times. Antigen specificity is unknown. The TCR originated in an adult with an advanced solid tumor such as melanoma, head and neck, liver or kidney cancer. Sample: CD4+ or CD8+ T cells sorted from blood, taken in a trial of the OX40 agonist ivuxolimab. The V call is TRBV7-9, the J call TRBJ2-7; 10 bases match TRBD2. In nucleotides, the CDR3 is TGTGCCAGCAGCCCCGGGACTAGCGTTGAGCAGTACTTC. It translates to CASSPGTSVEQYF. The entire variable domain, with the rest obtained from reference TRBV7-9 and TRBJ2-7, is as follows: DTGVSQNPRHKITKRGQNVTFRCDPISEHNRLYWYRQTLGQGPEFLTYFQNEAQLEKSRLLSDRFSAERPKGSFSTLEIQRTEQGDSAMYLCASSPGTSVEQYFGPGTRLTVT.